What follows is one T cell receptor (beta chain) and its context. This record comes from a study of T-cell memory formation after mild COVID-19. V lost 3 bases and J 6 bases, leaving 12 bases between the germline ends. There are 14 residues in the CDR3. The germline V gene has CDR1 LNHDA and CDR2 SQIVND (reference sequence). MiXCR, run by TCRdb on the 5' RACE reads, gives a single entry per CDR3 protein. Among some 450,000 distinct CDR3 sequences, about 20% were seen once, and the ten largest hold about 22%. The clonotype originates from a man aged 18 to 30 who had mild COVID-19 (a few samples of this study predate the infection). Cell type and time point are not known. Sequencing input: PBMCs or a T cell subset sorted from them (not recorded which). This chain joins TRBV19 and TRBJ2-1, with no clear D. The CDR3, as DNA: TGTGCCAGTAGTATTTACTCGCAAGCCAATGAGCAGTTCTTC. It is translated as CASSIYSQANEQFF.